The present TCR beta chain was sequenced within a study of blood T cell repertoires in COVID-19. Study in general: Both acute and convalescent COVID-19 samples were obtained from the United States, Italy and Spain. The analysed material was cDNA or gDNA that came from T cells, B-cell-depleted T cells, or PBMCs.

The CDR3 is made up of 16 amino acids. Trimming shortened V by 1 base and J by 0 bases, and 10 bases separated the two germline ends. CDR1 is MNHEY and CDR2 is SMNVEV in the germline V gene (reference sequence). Study processing details: Reference gene primers were amplified, and this amplification served to estimate nucleated cell counts. Generated by immunoSEQ multiplex PCR, the TCRdb table keeps only in-frame clones and is missing some. That table furnishes V, J and clone size, whereas the DNA furnished D and trimming. The table lists about 140,000 clones, approximately 86% of them singletons. This TCR derives from a man aged 65 to 79 with acute or convalescent COVID-19. The sample was peripheral blood. The rearrangement uses TRBV27 and TRBJ2-1; D is uncertain. The CDR3 protein is CASSLYTPSSYNEQFF. For the CDR3, the DNA is TGTGCCAGCAGTTTATATACCCCCAGCTCCTACAATGAGCAGTTCTTC.